The T cell receptor beta chain described here comes from a study of T cells in Graves' hyperthyroidism and ophthalmopathy. Study-wide findings and caveats: Most thyroid-expanded clonotypes above 0.001 were also found in blood.

There were TCR beta CDR3 regions amplified from RNA transcripts. The HTBI primer set was used in a first-round RT-PCR of the TCR CDR3. MiXCR, run by TCRdb on the multiplex PCR reads, gives a single entry per CDR3 protein. The repertoire holds around 500,000 distinct CDR3 sequences, about 15% seen once, with around 13% in the top ten. Notes on this clonotype: Its antigen remains unknown.

This CDR3 contains 13 residues. Trimming removed 0 bases from V and 6 bases from J, with 10 bases in between. Germline V gives CDR1 SGHRS, CDR2 YFSETQ. It was around 11 ml of fresh peripheral blood that supplied the PBMCs. This TCR derives from a woman in her 40s with Graves' hyperthyroidism. Material for sequencing was blood. The rearrangement links TRBV5-1 to TRBJ2-7, with unresolved D. CDR3 nucleotide sequence: TGCGCCAGCAGCTTGGCCGTGGCGGCCGAGCAGTACTTC. Translating it yields CASSLAVAAEQYF.